Shown below are 7 T cell receptor beta chains from a single sample sequenced in a study of blood T cell repertoires in COVID-19. Here immunoSEQ multiplex PCR was the method, and the copy in TCRdb shows in-frame clones only, minus some. The sample consists of about 300,000 clones, roughly 89% of them appearing once. What was sequenced was PBMCs or T cells enriched from blood (not recorded which). These receptors were obtained from a woman between 45 and 60 years old who had been exposed to COVID-19.

This chain uses TRBV14 with TRBJ2-2, with D unresolved. V lost 4 bases and J lost 0, with 12 bases in between. Germline V gene sequence: CDR1 SGHDN, CDR2 FVKESK. The length of the CDR3 is 16 residues. CDR3 in amino acids: CASSRRLDANTGELFF. The CDR3 DNA reads TGTGCCAGCAGCCGCCGACTGGATGCGAACACCGGGGAGCTGTTTTTT.

The count of this clone is one. The chain combines TRBV6-5 with TRBJ1-2, with TRBD1 matching over 7 bases. CDR3 length: 13 residues. V lost 2 bases, J lost 10 bases, and 7 bases stayed unmatched. The germline V gene has CDR1 MNHEY and CDR2 SVGAGI. In DNA, the CDR3 is TGTGCCAGCAGTTACAACGACAGGGCAGACTACACCTTC. Protein sequence: CASSYNDRADYTF.

The chain couples TRBV5-8 to TRBJ1-1, with 8 bases fitting TRBD1. With V trimmed by 4 bases and J by 6 bases, 14 bases remained unmatched. This CDR3 is 16 amino acids long. CDR1 is SGHTS, CDR2 YDEGEE, per germline. CDR3 coding DNA: TGTGCCAGCAGCACCCCATTGACAGGGGAAAAGGCTGAAGCTTTCTTT. This sequence encodes CASSTPLTGEKAEAFF. The entire variable domain, with the rest obtained from reference TRBV5-8 and TRBJ1-1, is as follows: EAGVTQSPTHLIKTRGQQATLRCSPISGHTSVYWYQQALGLGLQFLLWYDEGEERNRGNFPPRFSGRQFPNYSSELNVNALELEDSALYLCASSTPLTGEKAEAFFGQGTRLTVV.

This chain links TRBV4-1 with TRBJ1-1; no definite D call. The CDR3 contains 15 residues. Germline CDR1 and CDR2: MGHRA and YSYEKL. Deletions cut 2 bases from V and 4 bases from J, with 14 bases between. CDR3 in amino acids: CASSQLGGVLTEAFF. CDR3 DNA: TGCGCCAGCAGCCAACTTGGCGGGGTGCTCACTGAAGCTTTCTTT.

The rearrangement uses TRBV5-1 and TRBJ2-3; TRBD2 matches 12 bases. Germline-derived CDR1 and CDR2 are SGHRS and YFSETQ. The CDR3 runs to 17 residues. V lost 4 bases and J lost 6; bases outside the gene matches: 12. The CDR3, as DNA: TGCGCCAGCAGCGGGGCTAGCGGGGGGGCAGTATTTGATACGCAGTATTTT. Its translation: CASSGASGGAVFDTQYF.

This chain joins TRBV24-1 and TRBJ2-7; 9 bases line up with TRBD1. CDR1 is KGHDR, CDR2 SFDVKD, per germline. Losses at the gene ends were 3 bases for V and 0 bases for J; bases not matched to a gene: 5. This CDR3 has 16 amino acids. In DNA, the CDR3 is TGTGCCACCAGTGATCCCGGGACAGGGAGCTCCTACGAGCAGTACTTC. The encoded protein is CATSDPGTGSSYEQYF.

The rearrangement uses TRBV7-8 and TRBJ1-4, with D hard to call. Between the trimmed V and J ends, which lost 1 base and 0 bases, there was a span of 6 bases. The CDR3 loop spans 15 amino acids. Germline V gives CDR1 SGHVS, CDR2 FQNEAQ. The CDR3 DNA is TGTGCCAGCAGCTTAGGTCTCGCAACTAATGAAAAACTGTTTTTT. Residues: CASSLGLATNEKLFF.